This T cell receptor beta chain is from a study of CXCR3-negative and CXCR3-positive naive CD8 T cells. General observations from the study: Similar levels of surface CD5 were seen between naive subsets; TCR strength was inferred from TRB CDR3 properties. Diversity was high in both naive subsets and much lower in memory cells. Compared with CXCR3-negative naive cells, CXCR3-positive naive cells showed more hydrophobic TRB CDR3s.

CDR3 length equals 15 residues. Germline CDR1 LGHDT, CDR2 YNNKEL (reference sequence). Each TRB cDNA library was prepared by 5' RACE (with UMI labels). TCRdb re-called the 5' RACE reads and shows each CDR3 protein once, DNA omitted. The sample totals around 160,000 distinct CDR3 sequences; its top ten clones hold about 0.28%. Concerning this clonotype itself: Its specificity is not known.

Sorting was done in triplicate for each CD8+ T cell subset (about 330,000 cells each). Cells classed as naive CD8+ T cells were CD45RO-CCR7+CD27+CD95-. Sequenced input: naive CXCR3+ CD8+ T cells from blood. Subset given: CD45RO-CCR7+CD27+CD95- naive CD8+ T cells expressing CXCR3 (TNR3+). This chain joins TRBV3-1 and TRBJ2-1. This clonotype was sampled from a human donor in good health. Some clones in this sample may be carry-over from other donors' samples. The CDR3 spells CASSQDPESYNEQFF.